These 28 T cell receptor beta chains share one sample of origin, sequenced in a study of cytomegalovirus exposure and HLA in healthy donors. The PCR employed 60 Vbeta primers together with 13 Jbeta primers. Repertoires were generated with immunoSEQ multiplex PCR, while TCRdb's copy carries only in-frame clones and drops some. There are 200,000 to 250,000 clones in the sample; approximately 80% occur only once, and roughly 0.58% lies in the top ten. Specimen: PBMCs. These receptors all come from a middle-aged woman in good health and CMV-seronegative.

This chain uses TRBV9 with TRBJ1-1; D call uncertain. Germline V gene sequence: CDR1 SGDLS, CDR2 YYNGEE. CDR3 length equals 14 residues. V was clipped by 2 bases and J by 2 bases, with 10 bases between them. CDR3 nucleotides: TGTGCCAGCAGCGTGGTCCTAGGAAACACTGAAGCTTTCTTT. This codes for CASSVVLGNTEAFF.

V and J are TRBV19 and TRBJ1-2; the D gene is possibly TRBD1 (6 bases). This CDR3 region has 15 residues. Trimming cost V 3 bases and J 6 bases, with 17 bases left between them. Germline V lookup: CDR1 LNHDA, CDR2 SQIVND (reference sequence). CDR3 loop: CASSIPLQGWNGYTF. The CDR3 DNA follows: TGTGCCAGTAGTATCCCCCTACAGGGATGGAATGGCTACACCTTC.

This rearrangement joins TRBV27 to TRBJ1-1; 7 bases line up with TRBD1. V lost 4 bases, J lost 0 bases, and 11 bases stayed unmatched. Germline V CDR1 and CDR2: MNHEY, SMNVEV (reference sequence). The CDR3 has 17 amino acids. This CDR3 reads CASSSQGVKEMNTEAFF. CDR3 nucleotide sequence: TGTGCCAGCAGTTCCCAGGGGGTTAAGGAAATGAACACTGAAGCTTTCTTT.

The chain carries TRBV5-1 and TRBJ2-3, with D uncertain. V lost 2 bases, J lost 4 bases, and 14 bases lay in between. The germline V gene encodes CDR1 SGHRS and CDR2 YFSETQ. CDR3 length: 15 residues. The CDR3 is CASSFVASDSDTQYF. Written as DNA, the CDR3 is TGCGCCAGCAGCTTTGTGGCTAGTGACTCAGATACGCAGTATTTT.

The chain is built from TRBV27 and TRBJ2-3, with 10 bases that match TRBD2. The length of the CDR3 is 13 residues. V shed 6 bases, J shed 9 bases, and the junction held 6 bases outside the gene matches. Germline V lookup: CDR1 MNHEY, CDR2 SMNVEV (reference sequence). The CDR3 bases are TGTGCCAGCAGCCGACAAGCGGGGGGGACGCAGTATTTT. Translating it yields CASSRQAGGTQYF.

The chain employs TRBV5-1 and TRBJ1-1; 11 bases are a match to TRBD1. Trimming at V came to 2 bases and at J to 3 bases, leaving 12 bases not matched to a gene. Germline assignment: CDR1 SGHRS and CDR2 YFSETQ. The CDR3 is 18 residues long. This CDR3 is CASSLFSGQGALHTEAFF. CDR3 DNA: TGCGCCAGCAGCTTATTTTCAGGACAGGGGGCTTTGCACACTGAAGCTTTCTTT.

CDR3 sequence: CASSLLWEGVDGYTF. The CDR3 coding sequence is TGTGCCAGCAGCTTACTCTGGGAGGGGGTAGACGGCTACACCTTC. The rearrangement links TRBV7-2 to TRBJ1-2; D is possibly TRBD1 (6 bases). This CDR3 has 15 residues. Germline loops: CDR1 SGHTA, CDR2 FQGNSA. The V end was cut by 2 bases, the J end by 8 bases, with 18 bases between.

V is TRBV5-1 and J is TRBJ2-7, with D possibly matching TRBD2 (5 bases). Germline assignment: CDR1 SGHRS and CDR2 YFSETQ. CDR3 size: 13 residues. Between the trimmed V and J ends, which lost 5 bases and 4 bases, there was a span of 13 bases. CDR3 region: CASREPDSYEQYF. DNA for the CDR3: TGCGCCAGCAGGGAACCGGACTCTTACGAGCAGTACTTC.

This rearrangement joins TRBV30 to TRBJ1-1; TRBD1 matches 7 bases. The length of the CDR3 is 17 residues. The V gene end was trimmed by 2 bases and the J gene end by 0 bases; junction bases not matched to a gene: 12. Germline V lookup: CDR1 GTSNPN, CDR2 SVGIG (reference sequence). CDR3 DNA: TGTGCCTGGAGTTTTACCGGGACAGAGATAATGAACACTGAAGCTTTCTTT. Its protein is CAWSFTGTEIMNTEAFF.

This chain uses TRBV5-4 with TRBJ2-1, with 7 bases identical to TRBD2. The CDR3 length is 15 residues. The germline CDR1 and CDR2 sequences are SGHNT and YYREEE (reference sequence). J was trimmed by 5 bases and V by 5 bases; bases with no gene match: 10. In DNA, the CDR3 is TGTGCCAGCAGGACGGTAGCGGGCGGTCACAATGAGCAGTTCTTC. It encodes CASRTVAGGHNEQFF.

V usage is TRBV9 and J usage is TRBJ1-2, with D hard to call. Germline lookup yields CDR1 SGDLS and CDR2 YYNGEE. CDR3 length: 20 amino acids. The V and J ends lost 3 bases and 0 bases respectively, with 27 bases between them. The CDR3 sequence is CASSDLDPGLLGHSNYGYTF. CDR3 nucleotide sequence: TGTGCCAGCAGCGACCTTGACCCAGGTCTACTCGGCCACTCTAACTATGGCTACACCTTC.

The chain employs TRBV2 and TRBJ1-5; D unclear. This CDR3 region has 12 residues. V was clipped by 5 bases and J by 4 bases, with 6 bases between them. CDR1 and CDR2 (germline): SNHLY, FYNNEI. Here the CDR3 reads CASSLLNQPQHF. The CDR3 bases are TGTGCCAGCAGTTTATTAAATCAGCCCCAGCATTTT.

In this sample, this clone turned up once. The J gene is TRBJ2-3, the V gene TRBV2, with D unclear. The CDR3 is made up of 15 amino acids. Trimming removed 0 bases at V and 0 bases at J, with 7 bases between. Germline CDR1 is SNHLY and CDR2 is FYNNEI. The DNA for the CDR3 is TGTGCCAGCAGTGAAGCCAGCGCAAGCACAGATACGCAGTATTTT. Protein: CASSEASASTDTQYF.

The chain couples TRBV7-2 to TRBJ1-1, with TRBD1 as a possible D gene (5 bases). Germline lookup yields CDR1 SGHTA and CDR2 FQGNSA. This CDR3 is 15 amino acids long. V lost 3 bases to trimming and J lost 2 bases, with 13 bases between them. CDR3 nucleotide sequence: TGTGCCAGCAGCTTCCATAGACAGCCAAACACTGAAGCTTTCTTT. Its protein is CASSFHRQPNTEAFF.

V usage is TRBV28 and J usage is TRBJ1-1; tentative D call: TRBD1 (5 bases). Germline CDR1 and CDR2: MDHEN and SYDVKM. CDR3 length: 13 residues. With 5 bases removed from V and 8 bases from J, the gap between germline ends came to 15 bases. Written as DNA, the CDR3 is TGTGCCAGCAGTCTAAGGGGACTCTCGGAAGCTTTCTTT. It codes for CASSLRGLSEAFF.

The CDR3 reads CASSLSGGRETQYF. CDR3 DNA sequence: TGCGCCAGCAGCTTAAGCGGGGGTCGAGAGACCCAGTACTTC. This sequence joins TRBV5-1 and TRBJ2-5; 8 positions agree with TRBD2. Germline V gene sequence: CDR1 SGHRS, CDR2 YFSETQ. This CDR3 has 14 amino acids. V dropped 2 bases and J dropped 4; count of bases not matched to a gene: 4.

The rearrangement joins TRBV4-1 to TRBJ1-1; D is perhaps TRBD1 (5 bases). The CDR3 totals 17 residues. V shed 2 bases and J shed 7 bases, with 23 bases lying between them. Germline-derived CDR1 and CDR2 are MGHRA and YSYEKL. CDR3 coding DNA: TGCGCCAGCAGCCAAAGAGCCAGGGAGGGAGACGTTGGTGAAGCTTTCTTT. It encodes CASSQRAREGDVGEAFF.

The V and J genes are TRBV18 and TRBJ2-1; 9 nucleotides agree with TRBD1. Per germline, CDR1 KGHSH and CDR2 LQKENI. The V segment lost 3 bases and the J segment 8 bases; nucleotides outside the gene matches: 11. This CDR3 is 16 amino acids long. DNA of the CDR3: TGTGCCAGCTCACCTACTCCCCGGACAGGGGCGGATGAGCAGTTCTTC. It translates to CASSPTPRTGADEQFF.

The V gene is TRBV15, the J gene TRBJ1-5; 7 positions agree with TRBD1. The CDR3 loop spans 16 amino acids. The germline V gene encodes CDR1 LNHNV and CDR2 YYDKDF (reference sequence). V was pared by 0 bases and J by 9 bases, with 11 bases of the junction left unmatched. This chain's CDR3 is CATSRDPQGSRLPQHF. The CDR3 DNA sequence: TGTGCCACCAGCAGAGACCCACAGGGGTCCAGGTTGCCCCAGCATTTT.

The V and J genes are TRBV5-8 and TRBJ2-3; 16 bases map to TRBD2. Germline lookup yields CDR1 SGHTS and CDR2 YDEGEE. There are 16 residues in the CDR3. V lost 4 bases to trimming and J lost 5 bases; unmatched junction nucleotides: 4. The CDR3 is CASSKGTSGGGDTQYF. CDR3 DNA: TGTGCCAGCAGCAAGGGGACTAGCGGGGGGGGAGATACGCAGTATTTT. Full variable domain (rest looked up from reference TRBV5-8 and TRBJ2-3): EAGVTQSPTHLIKTRGQQATLRCSPISGHTSVYWYQQALGLGLQFLLWYDEGEERNRGNFPPRFSGRQFPNYSSELNVNALELEDSALYLCASSKGTSGGGDTQYFGPGTRLTVL.

This chain links TRBV7-9 with TRBJ2-4; D ambiguous. The CDR3 is 15 residues long. The germline V and J ends were trimmed by 1 base and 3 bases, with 10 bases remaining between them. Per the germline V gene, CDR1 is SEHNR and CDR2 is FQNEAQ (reference sequence). In DNA form, the CDR3 reads TGTGCCAGCAGCTTAGATGGCACCCTCAAAAACATTCAGTACTTC. Translating it yields CASSLDGTLKNIQYF.

V gene TRBV29-1 combines with J gene TRBJ1-1, with 7 bases identical to TRBD1. V was clipped by 6 bases and J by 3 bases; unmatched bases: 16. Germline values: CDR1 SQVTM, CDR2 ANQGSEA. The CDR3 has 16 residues. DNA for the CDR3: TGCAGCGTATGGGACAGAAGTGGTCCGATGGACACTGAAGCTTTCTTT. Its translation is CSVWDRSGPMDTEAFF.

The chain uses TRBV28 and TRBJ2-7; 7 bases fit TRBD2. J lost 3 bases, V lost 7 bases, and 9 bases had no gene match. The V gene's germline CDR1 is MDHEN and CDR2 SYDVKM. This CDR3 is built from 14 residues. CDR3 amino acids: CASTWGGAYYEQYF. CDR3 bases: TGTGCCAGCACCTGGGGAGGGGCCTACTACGAGCAGTACTTC.

There are many counts of this clone. This chain's CDR3 is CATRVSMNTEAFF. The DNA for the CDR3 is TGTGCCACCAGGGTGAGCATGAACACTGAAGCTTTCTTT. J is TRBJ1-1 and V is TRBV15; D remains unclear. The V and J ends lost 6 bases and 0 bases respectively, with 8 bases between them. The CDR3 length is 13 residues. The germline CDR1 and CDR2 sequences are LNHNV and YYDKDF (reference sequence).

The sample holds a few counts of this clone. This chain joins TRBV5-5 and TRBJ1-5; possibly TRBD1 for D (5 bases). The ends were cut back, 1 base at V and 11 bases at J, with 19 bases in the middle. CDR3 length: 15 amino acids. Germline lookup yields CDR1 SGHKS and CDR2 YYEKEE (reference sequence). The CDR3: CASSLLAAGEAAQHF. DNA of the CDR3: TGTGCCAGCAGCTTGTTGGCCGCGGGGGAAGCGGCCCAGCATTTT.

This clone was seen once. CDR3 DNA sequence: TGTGGGACAGGCCTCAATCAGCCCCAGCATTTT. Translation: CGTGLNQPQHF. This chain connects TRBV19 to TRBJ1-5, with 7 bases lining up with TRBD1. Per the germline V gene, CDR1 is LNHDA and CDR2 is SQIVND (reference sequence). This CDR3 comprises 11 residues.

Concerning this clone itself: Other DNA sequences of this sample code for an identical CDR3. The rearrangement joins TRBV20-1 to TRBJ1-1, with no clear D. The germline V gene has CDR1 DFQATT and CDR2 SNEGSKA (reference sequence). Deletions cut 1 base from V and 2 bases from J, with 2 bases between. The CDR3 sequence is 11 residues long. CDR3 protein: CSARANTEAFF. DNA for the CDR3: TGCAGTGCTAGAGCAAACACTGAAGCTTTCTTT.

This clone was observed a few times. Different DNA sequences within this sample yield the same CDR3. The V gene is TRBV5-1, the J gene TRBJ1-1; D is unresolved. The V gene lost 4 bases and the J gene lost 0 bases, with 7 bases spanning the gap. The germline V gene encodes CDR1 SGHRS and CDR2 YFSETQ. The CDR3 loop spans 13 amino acids. CDR3 nucleotide sequence: TGCGCCAGCAGCGCTGGCCTGAACACTGAAGCTTTCTTT. As protein: CASSAGLNTEAFF.